This passage covers 16 T cell receptor beta chains from one sample sequenced in a study of blood T cell repertoires in COVID-19. Here immunoSEQ multiplex PCR was the method, and the copy in TCRdb shows in-frame clones only, minus some. The sample has about 93,000 clones, 85% to 90% seen once; the top ten hold roughly 1.5%. The sample comprised peripheral blood. The receptors come from a human donor with active COVID-19. The donor label of this sample is uncertain.

The gene calls are TRBV5-1 and TRBJ2-7; 8 bases are a match to TRBD2. Germline loops: CDR1 SGHRS, CDR2 YFSETQ. V lost 0 bases and J lost 1; bases outside the gene matches: 3. The CDR3 sequence is 15 residues long. The CDR3 loop reads CASSLGSGGSYEQYF. CDR3 in DNA: TGCGCCAGCAGCTTGGGAAGCGGGGGATCCTACGAGCAGTACTTC.

CDR3 sequence: CASSPGTGTLFVTEAFF. In nucleotides, the CDR3 is TGTGCCAGCAGCCCCGGGACAGGGACTTTGTTTGTCACTGAAGCTTTCTTT. The chain is built from TRBV7-9 and TRBJ1-1; 9 bases map to TRBD1. The germline CDR1 and CDR2 sequences are SEHNR and FQNEAQ (reference sequence). V lost 5 bases and J lost 4; bases outside the gene matches: 14. The length of the CDR3 is 17 residues.

V usage is TRBV10-3 and J usage is TRBJ1-5; 7 nucleotides line up with TRBD1. The V gene's germline CDR1 is ENHRY and CDR2 SYGVKD. V was pared by 10 bases and J by 4 bases, with 10 bases of the junction left unmatched. The CDR3 covers 14 residues. The CDR3 loop reads CATATGDANQPQHF. The CDR3 DNA reads as TGTGCCACGGCAACAGGGGATGCAAATCAGCCCCAGCATTTT.

Worth noting for this clone: The sample holds other DNA sequences that translate to the same CDR3. This chain connects TRBV9 to TRBJ1-2; D remains unclear. V was pared by 0 bases and J by 1 base, with 4 bases between. The germline CDR1 and CDR2 sequences are SGDLS and YYNGEE. The CDR3 has 13 amino acids. The CDR3 spells CASSVDSNYGYTF. CDR3 sequence (DNA): TGTGCCAGCAGCGTAGACAGTAACTATGGCTACACCTTC.

The chain combines TRBV12-3 or TRBV12-4 with TRBJ1-3, with D hard to call. CDR3 length: 13 residues. V gave up 3 bases and J gave up 4 bases, with 7 bases separating them. CDR3 DNA: TGTGCCAGCAGTTTTAACAGAGGAAACACCATATATTTT. Translating gives CASSFNRGNTIYF.

V gene TRBV7-8 combines with J gene TRBJ1-1; 8 nucleotides agree with TRBD1. V was pared by 5 bases and J by 6 bases, with 8 bases of the junction left unmatched. The CDR3 is 14 amino acids. Germline V gene sequence: CDR1 SGHVS, CDR2 FQNEAQ. CDR3 in amino acids: CASSPDRGGPEAFF. Written as DNA, the CDR3 is TGTGCCAGCAGCCCCGACAGGGGCGGTCCTGAAGCTTTCTTT.

The J gene is TRBJ1-1, the V gene TRBV24-1, with 7 bases fitting TRBD1. Germline V gives CDR1 KGHDR, CDR2 SFDVKD. V lost 4 bases to trimming and J lost 0 bases; unmatched junction nucleotides: 4. This CDR3 is 15 amino acids long. The CDR3 DNA sequence: TGTGCCACCAGTGAAAGGGACAGCATGAACACTGAAGCTTTCTTT. This encodes CATSERDSMNTEAFF.

The J gene is TRBJ2-7, the V gene TRBV2; TRBD2 might be the D (6 bases). Trimming cost V 8 bases and J 6 bases, with 11 bases left between them. This CDR3 spans 11 amino acids. CDR1 and CDR2 (germline): SNHLY, FYNNEI. CDR3 sequence (DNA): TGTGCCAGCGGAGCCGGGGGCGAGCAGTACTTC. Amino acids: CASGAGGEQYF.

A few counts support this clone. The chain uses TRBV5-1 and TRBJ2-1, with TRBD2 matching over 9 bases. CDR3 length equals 15 residues. The V gene's germline CDR1 is SGHRS and CDR2 YFSETQ. Losses at the gene ends were 1 base for V and 4 bases for J; bases not matched to a gene: 3. Here the CDR3 reads CASSLTSGLYNEQFF. CDR3 nucleotide sequence: TGCGCCAGCAGCTTGACTAGCGGGCTTTACAATGAGCAGTTCTTC.

The V gene is TRBV28, the J gene TRBJ1-2; D possibly corresponds to TRBD1 (6 bases). The CDR3 has 14 amino acids. CDR1 and CDR2 from the germline V gene are MDHEN and SYDVKM. Deletions cut 5 bases from V and 5 bases from J, with 15 bases between. The CDR3 DNA reads TGTGCCAGCAGTACAACCGGGACACTTTATGGCTACACCTTC. It encodes CASSTTGTLYGYTF.

This clone showed up just once. The chain combines TRBV3-1 (or the pseudogene TRBV3-2) with TRBJ2-3; 14 nucleotides agree with TRBD2. CDR1 LGHDT and CDR2 YNNKEL come from the germline V gene (reference sequence). V trimming: 5 bases; J trimming: 4 bases; junction bases outside the gene matches: 8. The CDR3 runs 17 residues. CDR3 amino acids: CASSNPTSGGDSDTQYF. CDR3 sequence (DNA): TGTGCCAGCAGCAACCCGACTAGCGGGGGGGATTCAGATACGCAGTATTTT.

CDR3 nucleotide sequence: TGTGCCAGCAGACCTCCTGGGGGCGGCCAAGAGACCCAGTACTTC. Its protein product is CASRPPGGGQETQYF. J is TRBJ2-5 and V is TRBV7-2; D is possibly TRBD1 (6 bases). CDR3 length: 15 amino acids. The germline gives CDR1 SGHTA, CDR2 FQGNSA. V was cut by 6 bases and J by 1 base, with 15 bases left in between.

The V and J genes are TRBV4-3 and TRBJ1-2; possibly TRBD1 for D (5 bases). The CDR3 covers 15 residues. Trimming took off 3 bases at V and 2 bases at J, with 13 bases between the two ends. Germline-derived CDR1 and CDR2 are LGHNA and YSLEER. This CDR3 reads CASSQAPGGNYGYTF. The CDR3 region has the DNA TGCGCCAGCAGCCAGGCCCCGGGGGGAAACTATGGCTACACCTTC.

The chain combines TRBV6-5 with TRBJ2-1, with 8 bases identical to TRBD2. V gave up 6 bases and J gave up 6 bases; unmatched junction bases: 10. The CDR3 is 15 residues long. Germline CDR1 MNHEY, CDR2 SVGAGI. CDR3 sequence reads: CASSEASGRSNEQFF. The CDR3 region has the DNA TGTGCCAGCAGCGAGGCTAGCGGGCGGAGCAATGAGCAGTTCTTC.

The chain joins TRBV2 to TRBJ1-6; perhaps TRBD1 as D (6 bases). The V end was cut by 2 bases, the J end by 10 bases, with 15 bases between. The germline CDR1 and CDR2 sequences are SNHLY and FYNNEI. The length of the CDR3 is 15 residues. The CDR3 sequence is CASSETRQAGSPLHF. Here the CDR3 DNA reads TGTGCCAGCAGTGAAACCCGACAGGCCGGGTCACCCCTCCACTTT.

This chain uses TRBV28 with TRBJ1-5; 9 bases fit TRBD1. The CDR3 has 19 amino acids. Trimming cost V 1 base and J 0 bases; bases outside gene matches: 10. Germline CDR1 is MDHEN and CDR2 is SYDVKM. CDR3 nucleotide sequence: TGTGCCAGCAGTTTATATTATACAGGGGGCAAAAATAGCAATCAGCCCCAGCATTTT. Protein sequence: CASSLYYTGGKNSNQPQHF.